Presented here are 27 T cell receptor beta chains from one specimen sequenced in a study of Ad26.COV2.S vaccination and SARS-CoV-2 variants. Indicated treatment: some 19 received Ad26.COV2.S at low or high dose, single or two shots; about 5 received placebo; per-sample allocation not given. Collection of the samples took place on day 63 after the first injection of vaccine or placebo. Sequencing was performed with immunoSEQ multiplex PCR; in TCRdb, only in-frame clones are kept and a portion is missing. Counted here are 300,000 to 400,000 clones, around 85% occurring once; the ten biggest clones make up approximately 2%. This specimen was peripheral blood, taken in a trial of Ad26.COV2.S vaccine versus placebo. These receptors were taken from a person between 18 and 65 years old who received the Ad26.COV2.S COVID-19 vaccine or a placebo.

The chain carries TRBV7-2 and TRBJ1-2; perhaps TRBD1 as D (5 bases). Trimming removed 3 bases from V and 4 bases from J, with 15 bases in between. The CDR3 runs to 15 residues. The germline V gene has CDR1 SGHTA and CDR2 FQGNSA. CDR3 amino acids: CASSLVEGPAYGYTF. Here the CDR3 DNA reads TGTGCCAGCAGCTTGGTGGAGGGGCCCGCCTATGGCTACACCTTC.

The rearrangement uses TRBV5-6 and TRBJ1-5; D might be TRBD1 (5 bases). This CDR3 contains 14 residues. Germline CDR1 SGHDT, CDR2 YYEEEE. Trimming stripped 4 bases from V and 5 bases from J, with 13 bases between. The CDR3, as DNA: TGTGCCAGCAGCGCGAGGGGCCCGGATCAGCCCCAGCATTTT. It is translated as CASSARGPDQPQHF.

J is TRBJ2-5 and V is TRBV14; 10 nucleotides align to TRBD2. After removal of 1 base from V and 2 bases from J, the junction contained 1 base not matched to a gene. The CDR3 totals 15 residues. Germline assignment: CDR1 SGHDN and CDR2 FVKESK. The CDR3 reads CASSQVLAGQETQYF. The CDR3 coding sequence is TGTGCCAGCAGCCAAGTACTAGCGGGGCAAGAGACCCAGTACTTC.

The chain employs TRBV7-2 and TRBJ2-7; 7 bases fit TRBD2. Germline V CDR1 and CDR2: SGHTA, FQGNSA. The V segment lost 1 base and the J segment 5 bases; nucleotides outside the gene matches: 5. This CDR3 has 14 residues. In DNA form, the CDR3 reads TGTGCCAGCAGCTTAGGGGGGGGTGATGACGAGCAGTACTTC. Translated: CASSLGGGDDEQYF.

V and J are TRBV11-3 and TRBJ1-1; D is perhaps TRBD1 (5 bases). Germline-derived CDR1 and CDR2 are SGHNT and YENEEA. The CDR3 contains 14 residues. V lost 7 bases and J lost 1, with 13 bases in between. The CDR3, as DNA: TGTGCCAGCACCACGGGGGGGAAGAACACTGAAGCTTTCTTT. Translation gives CASTTGGKNTEAFF.

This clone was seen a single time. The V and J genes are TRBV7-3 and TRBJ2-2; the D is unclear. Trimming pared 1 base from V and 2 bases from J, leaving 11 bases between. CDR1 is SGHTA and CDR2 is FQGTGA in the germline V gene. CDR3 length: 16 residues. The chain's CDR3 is CASSLKGFFNTGELFF. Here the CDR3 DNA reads TGTGCCAGCAGCTTAAAAGGATTTTTCAACACCGGGGAGCTGTTTTTT.

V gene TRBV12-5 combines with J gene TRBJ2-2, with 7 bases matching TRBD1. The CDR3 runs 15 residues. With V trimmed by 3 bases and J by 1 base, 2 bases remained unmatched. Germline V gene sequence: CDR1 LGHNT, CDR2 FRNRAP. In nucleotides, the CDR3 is TGTGCTAGTGGTTTAGGGGACAGGAACACCGGGGAGCTGTTTTTT. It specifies CASGLGDRNTGELFF.

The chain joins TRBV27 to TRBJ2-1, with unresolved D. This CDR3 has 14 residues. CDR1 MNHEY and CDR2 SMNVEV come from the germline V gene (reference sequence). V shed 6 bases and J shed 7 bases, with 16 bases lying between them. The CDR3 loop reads CASSFRWRENEQFF. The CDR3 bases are TGTGCCAGCAGCTTCCGCTGGCGAGAGAATGAGCAGTTCTTC.

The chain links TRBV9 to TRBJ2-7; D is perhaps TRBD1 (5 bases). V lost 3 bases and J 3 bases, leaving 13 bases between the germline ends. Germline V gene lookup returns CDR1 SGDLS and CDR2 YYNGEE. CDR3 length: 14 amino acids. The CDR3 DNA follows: TGTGCCAGCAGCGATAGGGGTGGGCTCTACGAGCAGTACTTC. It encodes CASSDRGGLYEQYF.

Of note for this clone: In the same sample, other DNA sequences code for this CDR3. CDR3 sequence (DNA): TGTGCCAGCTCACCCGACAGGGCCAAAAACATTCAGTACTTC. This translates into CASSPDRAKNIQYF. The chain uses TRBV18 and TRBJ2-4; maybe TRBD1 (6 bases). The CDR3 is 14 amino acids. Deletions cut 3 bases from V and 1 base from J, with 7 bases between. Looked up from germline, CDR1 is KGHSH and CDR2 is LQKENI.

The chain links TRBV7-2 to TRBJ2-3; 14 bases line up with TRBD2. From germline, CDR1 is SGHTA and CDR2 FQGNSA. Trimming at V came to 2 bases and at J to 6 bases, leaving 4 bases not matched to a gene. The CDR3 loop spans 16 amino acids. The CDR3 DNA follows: TGTGCCAGCAGCTTATTGACTAGCGGGGGGGCTGATACGCAGTATTTT. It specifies CASSLLTSGGADTQYF. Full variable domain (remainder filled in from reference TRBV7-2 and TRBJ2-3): GAGVSQSPSNKVTEKGKDVELRCDPISGHTALYWYRQSLGQGLEFLIYFQGNSAPDKSGLPSDRFSAERTGGSVSTLTIQRTQQEDSAVYLCASSLLTSGGADTQYFGPGTRLTVL.

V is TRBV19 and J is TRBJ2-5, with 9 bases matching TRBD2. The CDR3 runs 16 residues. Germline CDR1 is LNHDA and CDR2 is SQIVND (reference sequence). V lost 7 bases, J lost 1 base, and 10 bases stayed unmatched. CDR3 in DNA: TGTGCCAGTAAGAGAGGTCTAGCGGGGCCCCAAGAGACCCAGTACTTC. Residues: CASKRGLAGPQETQYF.

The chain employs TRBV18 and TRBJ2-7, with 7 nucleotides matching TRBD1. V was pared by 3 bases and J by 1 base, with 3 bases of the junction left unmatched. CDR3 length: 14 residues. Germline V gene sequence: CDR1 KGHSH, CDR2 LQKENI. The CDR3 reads CASSPQGESYEQYF. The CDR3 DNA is TGTGCCAGCTCACCCCAGGGGGAATCCTACGAGCAGTACTTC. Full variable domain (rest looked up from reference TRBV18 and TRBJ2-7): NAGVMQNPRHLVRRRGQEARLRCSPMKGHSHVYWYRQLPEEGLKFMVYLQKENIIDESGMPKERFSAEFPKEGPSILRIQQVVRGDSAAYFCASSPQGESYEQYFGPGTRLTVT.

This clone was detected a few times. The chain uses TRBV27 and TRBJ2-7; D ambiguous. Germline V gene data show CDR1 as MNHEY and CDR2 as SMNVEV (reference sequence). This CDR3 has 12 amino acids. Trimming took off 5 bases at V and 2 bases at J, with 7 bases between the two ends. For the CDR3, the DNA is TGTGCCAGCAGTCGGTCCCCCTACGAGCAGTACTTC. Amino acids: CASSRSPYEQYF.

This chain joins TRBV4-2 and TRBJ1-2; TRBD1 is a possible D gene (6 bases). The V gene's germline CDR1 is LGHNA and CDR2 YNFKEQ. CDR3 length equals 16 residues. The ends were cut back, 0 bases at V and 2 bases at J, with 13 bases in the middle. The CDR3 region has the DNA TGTGCCAGCAGCCAAGATCCAGGGGTTTGGAACTATGGCTACACCTTC. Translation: CASSQDPGVWNYGYTF.

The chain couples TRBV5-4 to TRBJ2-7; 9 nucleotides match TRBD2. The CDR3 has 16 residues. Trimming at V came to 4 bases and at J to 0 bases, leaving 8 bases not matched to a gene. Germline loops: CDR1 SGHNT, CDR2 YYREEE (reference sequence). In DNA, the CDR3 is TGTGCCAGCAGCCAATACCCGACTAGCGGCTCCTACGAGCAGTACTTC. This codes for CASSQYPTSGSYEQYF.

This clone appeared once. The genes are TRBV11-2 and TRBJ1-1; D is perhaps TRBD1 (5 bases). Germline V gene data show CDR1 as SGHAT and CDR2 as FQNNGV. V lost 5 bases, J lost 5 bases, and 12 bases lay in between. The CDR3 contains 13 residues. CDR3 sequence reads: CASSAEAGTEAFF. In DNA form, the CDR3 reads TGTGCCAGCAGCGCCGAAGCAGGGACTGAAGCTTTCTTT.

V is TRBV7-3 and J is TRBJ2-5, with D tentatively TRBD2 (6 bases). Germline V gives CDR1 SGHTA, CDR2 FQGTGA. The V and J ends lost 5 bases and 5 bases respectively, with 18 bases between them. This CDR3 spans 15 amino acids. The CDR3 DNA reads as TGTGCCAGCAGCCCCCAGGGACTCGGTGGGGAGACCCAGTACTTC. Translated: CASSPQGLGGETQYF. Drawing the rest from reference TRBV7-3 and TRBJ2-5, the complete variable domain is GAGVSQTPSNKVTEKGKYVELRCDPISGHTALYWYRQSLGQGPEFLIYFQGTGAADDSGLPNDRFFAVRPEGSVSTLKIQRTERGDSAVYLCASSPQGLGGETQYFGPGTRLLVL.

This chain's CDR3 is CSVGVGLRYGYTF. The CDR3 bases are TGCAGCGTTGGTGTCGGCCTACGCTATGGCTACACCTTC. The V call is TRBV29-1, the J call TRBJ1-2; D is ambiguous. The germline gives CDR1 SQVTM, CDR2 ANQGSEA. CDR3 size: 13 residues. With 4 bases removed from V and 4 bases from J, the gap between germline ends came to 13 bases.

CDR3 amino acids: CASSQGPDTQYF. DNA of the CDR3: TGTGCCAGCAGTCAAGGCCCAGATACGCAGTATTTT. The chain carries TRBV11-3 and TRBJ2-3; D uncertain. Germline loops: CDR1 SGHNT, CDR2 YENEEA. CDR3 length: 12 amino acids. The ends were cut back, 6 bases at V and 4 bases at J, with 8 bases in the middle.

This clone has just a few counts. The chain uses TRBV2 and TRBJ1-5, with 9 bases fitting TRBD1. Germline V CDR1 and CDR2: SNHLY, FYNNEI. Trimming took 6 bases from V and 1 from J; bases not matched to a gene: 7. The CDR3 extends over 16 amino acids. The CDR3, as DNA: TGTGCCAGCAGGGGGGACAGGGAAGAAAGCAATCAGCCCCAGCATTTT. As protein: CASRGDREESNQPQHF.

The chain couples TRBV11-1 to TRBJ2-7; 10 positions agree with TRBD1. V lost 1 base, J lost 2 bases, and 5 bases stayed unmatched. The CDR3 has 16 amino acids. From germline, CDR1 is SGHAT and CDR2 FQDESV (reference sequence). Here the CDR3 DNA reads TGTGCCAGCAGCTTAGGGACAGGGGGTATTCCCTACGAGCAGTACTTC. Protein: CASSLGTGGIPYEQYF.

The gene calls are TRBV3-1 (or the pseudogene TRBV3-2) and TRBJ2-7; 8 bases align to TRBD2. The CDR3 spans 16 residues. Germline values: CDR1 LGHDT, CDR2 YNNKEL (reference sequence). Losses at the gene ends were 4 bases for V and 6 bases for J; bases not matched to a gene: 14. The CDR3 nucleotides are TGTGCCAGCAGCCGCCGCGGGGGACTAGAAGTTTCCGAGCAGTACTTC. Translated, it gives CASSRRGGLEVSEQYF.

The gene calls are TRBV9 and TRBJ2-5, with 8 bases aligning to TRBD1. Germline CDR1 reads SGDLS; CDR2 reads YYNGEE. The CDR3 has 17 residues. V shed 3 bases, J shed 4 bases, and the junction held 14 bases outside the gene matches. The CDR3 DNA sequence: TGTGCCAGCAGCGCACGACAGGGGATTGAGTGGGCAGAGACCCAGTACTTC. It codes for CASSARQGIEWAETQYF.

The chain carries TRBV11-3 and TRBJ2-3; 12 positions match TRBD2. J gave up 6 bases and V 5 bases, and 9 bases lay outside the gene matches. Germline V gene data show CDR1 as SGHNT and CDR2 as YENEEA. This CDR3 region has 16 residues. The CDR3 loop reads CASSARGLAGTDTQYF. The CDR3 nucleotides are TGTGCCAGCAGCGCTCGAGGACTAGCGGGGACCGATACGCAGTATTTT.

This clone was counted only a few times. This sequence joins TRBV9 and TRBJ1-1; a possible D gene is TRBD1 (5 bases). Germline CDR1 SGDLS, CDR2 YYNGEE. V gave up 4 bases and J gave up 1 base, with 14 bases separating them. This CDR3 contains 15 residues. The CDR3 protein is CASSRTIQANTEAFF. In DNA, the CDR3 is TGTGCCAGCAGCCGAACTATACAGGCGAACACTGAAGCTTTCTTT.

The CDR3 DNA reads as TGTGCCAGCACCGTGGGGAGGACCTACGAGCAGTACTTC. It encodes CASTVGRTYEQYF. The chain carries TRBV28 and TRBJ2-7; D possibly corresponds to TRBD2 (6 bases). V gave up 7 bases and J gave up 2 bases, with 12 bases separating them. Per the germline V gene, CDR1 is MDHEN and CDR2 is SYDVKM. The CDR3 is 13 amino acids.